The clone carrying this T cell receptor (beta chain) has more than one count but fewer than ten. What it recognizes is unknown. The J segment lost 1 base and the V segment lost 4 bases, leaving 14 bases of the junction unmatched. The CDR3 is made up of 18 amino acids. CDR1 and CDR2 (germline): MGHRA, YSYEKL. This entry belongs to a study of T-cell reconstitution after alpha-beta-depleted transplantation in children. Findings and caveats of the study: A year had passed since transplant, and T-cell counts and diversity by then came mostly from newly produced T cells. After transplant, high TCRbeta diversity at day 60 in some patients arose from surviving recipient T cells and thymic progenitors.

This sample's TCRbeta library carried unique molecular identifier barcodes. TCRdb re-called the PCR reads with MiXCR, one entry per CDR3 protein. This table has hundreds of thousands of distinct CDR3 sequences, less than 20% appearing once. The sequence was obtained from a male patient aged 10 to 17 who had a stem cell transplant for acute lymphoblastic leukemia, so the T cells may come from the graft donor. The specimen comprised PBMCs, mostly from graft donor cells, sampled 360 days after TCRalphabeta/CD19-depleted stem cell transplant. The chain has TRBV4-1 and TRBJ2-3, with 7 bases aligning to TRBD2. CDR3 DNA sequence: TGCGCCAGCAGCCTCCCCCGGTCCACTAGCGCGCGCACAGATACGCAGTATTTT. Translation: CASSLPRSTSARTDTQYF.